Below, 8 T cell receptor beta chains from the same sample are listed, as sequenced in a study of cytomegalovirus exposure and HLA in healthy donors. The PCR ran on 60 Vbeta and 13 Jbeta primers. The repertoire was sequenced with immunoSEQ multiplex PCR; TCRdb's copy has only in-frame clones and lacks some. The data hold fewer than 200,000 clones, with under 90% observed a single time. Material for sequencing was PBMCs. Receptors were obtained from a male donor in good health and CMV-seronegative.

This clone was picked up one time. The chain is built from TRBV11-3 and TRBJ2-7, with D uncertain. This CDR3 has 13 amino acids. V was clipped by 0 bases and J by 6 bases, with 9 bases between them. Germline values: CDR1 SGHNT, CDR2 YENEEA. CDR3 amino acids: CASSLDVLSEQYF. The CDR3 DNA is TGTGCCAGCAGCTTAGACGTACTCTCCGAGCAGTACTTC.

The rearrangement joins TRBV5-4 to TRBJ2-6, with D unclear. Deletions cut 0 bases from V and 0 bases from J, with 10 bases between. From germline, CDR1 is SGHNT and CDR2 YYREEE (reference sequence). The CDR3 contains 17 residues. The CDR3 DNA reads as TGTGCCAGCAGCTTGGTCAAGAAGAGCTCTGGGGCCAACGTCCTGACTTTC. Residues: CASSLVKKSSGANVLTF.

The CDR3 reads CASSPRTSGGDTQYF. The CDR3 coding sequence is TGTGCCAGCAGCCCGCGGACTAGCGGGGGTGATACGCAGTATTTT. The chain links TRBV9 to TRBJ2-3, with 13 nucleotides matching TRBD2. Germline-derived CDR1 and CDR2 are SGDLS and YYNGEE. Trimming at V came to 4 bases and at J to 6 bases, leaving 5 bases not matched to a gene. The CDR3 spans 15 residues. Full variable domain (outside the CDR3, taken from reference TRBV9 and TRBJ2-3): DSGVTQTPKHLITATGQRVTLRCSPRSGDLSVYWYQQSLDQGLQFLIQYYNGEERAKGNILERFSAQQFPDLHSELNLSSLELGDSALYFCASSPRTSGGDTQYFGPGTRLTVL.

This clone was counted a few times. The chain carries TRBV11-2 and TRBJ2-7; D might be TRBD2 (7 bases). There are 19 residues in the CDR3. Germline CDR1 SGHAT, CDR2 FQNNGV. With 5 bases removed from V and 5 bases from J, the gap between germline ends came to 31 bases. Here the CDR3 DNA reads TGTGCCAGCAGCCCCCAGGGGAGGGAAGTATTTCCCTATAAGCACGAGCAGTACTTC. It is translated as CASSPQGREVFPYKHEQYF.

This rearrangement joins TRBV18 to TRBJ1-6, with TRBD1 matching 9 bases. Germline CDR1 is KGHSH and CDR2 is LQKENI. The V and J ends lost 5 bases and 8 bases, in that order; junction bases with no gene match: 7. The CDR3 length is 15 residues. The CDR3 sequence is CASSGPGTGHSPLHF. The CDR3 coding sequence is TGTGCCAGCTCAGGACCCGGGACAGGGCATTCACCCCTCCACTTT.

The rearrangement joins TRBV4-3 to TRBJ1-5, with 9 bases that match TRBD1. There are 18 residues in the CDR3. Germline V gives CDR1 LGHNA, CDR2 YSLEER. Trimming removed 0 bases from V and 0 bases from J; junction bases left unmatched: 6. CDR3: CASSQDGTGRTSNQPQHF. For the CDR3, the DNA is TGCGCCAGCAGCCAAGACGGGACAGGGCGAACTAGCAATCAGCCCCAGCATTTT.

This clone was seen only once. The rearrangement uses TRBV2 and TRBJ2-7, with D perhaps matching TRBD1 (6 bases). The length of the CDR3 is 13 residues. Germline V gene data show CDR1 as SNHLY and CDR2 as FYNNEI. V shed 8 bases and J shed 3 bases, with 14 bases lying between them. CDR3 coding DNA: TGTGCCAGCTTTCCTCTGACAGGCTACGAGCAGTACTTC. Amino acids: CASFPLTGYEQYF.

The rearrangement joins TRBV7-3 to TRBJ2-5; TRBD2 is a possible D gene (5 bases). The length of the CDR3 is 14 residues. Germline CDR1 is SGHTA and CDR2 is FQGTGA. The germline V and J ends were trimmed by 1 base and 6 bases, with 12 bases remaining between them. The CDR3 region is CASSLSTGSQTQYF. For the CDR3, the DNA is TGTGCCAGCAGCTTAAGTACGGGAAGTCAGACCCAGTACTTC.